This T cell receptor beta chain was sequenced for a study of T cell changes during pregnancy in multiple sclerosis. Data came from immunoSEQ multiplex PCR; TCRdb stores just in-frame clones and leaves some out. The sample records around 12,000 clones, more than 70% being singletons. The germline CDR1 and CDR2 sequences are KGHSH and LQKENI. The J segment lost 7 bases and the V segment lost 6 bases, leaving 16 bases of the junction unmatched. The CDR3 consists of 16 residues. The chain is built from TRBV18 and TRBJ2-7; TRBD2 matches at 9 bases. The specimen comprised CD8+ T cells from peripheral blood mononuclear cells, sampled in the second trimester of pregnancy. The sequence was collected from a female donor in good health, enrolled as a control in a pregnancy study. The CDR3 nucleotides are TGTGCCAGCTCCCAACACCAGGGCGGGAGGGGTGATGAGCAGTACTTC. This translates into CASSQHQGGRGDEQYF.